Described below is a single TCR beta chain sequence and its context. Its antigen is unknown. J was trimmed by 9 bases and V by 4 bases; bases with no gene match: 8. The V gene's germline CDR1 is SGHVS and CDR2 FQNEAQ. CDR3 length equals 14 residues. These data originate in a study of shared clonotypes between healthy human individuals. Regarding the study as a whole: Memory subsets generally showed smaller estimated richness than naive subsets did. How much donors shared clonotypes was expected to be affected by sequencing depth.

Using immunoSEQ multiplex PCR, the repertoire was profiled, and TCRdb retains in-frame clones only, with some absent. The data show 550,000 to 750,000 clones, about 95% seen once. Selected positively for CCR7 and CD45RO-negative, naive CD8 cells excluded terminally differentiated effector memory CD45RA+ cells. V and J are TRBV7-8 and TRBJ2-1; 8 positions match TRBD2. Sequencing was done on a sample of naive CD8+ T cells sorted from blood. This TCR derives from a woman in her twenties or thirties in good health. As DNA, the CDR3 is TGTGCCAGCAGCTCCCCCCGGGAGGGGAGTGAGCAGTTCTTC. Translated: CASSSPREGSEQFF.